This T cell receptor beta chain appears in the sequencing data of a study of regulatory T cells in long-lasting Graves disease. For the study at large: Graves' patients, diagnosed recently, had received antithyroid drugs under 3 months. Study findings and constraints: Possibly, accuracy suffered from the small sample size.

The CDR3 consists of 14 residues. The V end was cut by 7 bases, the J end by 6 bases, with 16 bases between. This clonotype showed up many times. As yet, its antigen is unknown. Sample time point: newly diagnosed GD, antithyroid drugs for less than 3 months. PBMCs were the source of the RNA used for TCR sequencing. CDR3-region Arm-PCR and iRepertoire HTBI primers produced the TCR beta libraries. TCRdb passed the multiplex PCR reads through MiXCR, listing each CDR3 protein once. The sample lists fewer than 550,000 distinct CDR3 sequences; around 17% were seen once. The sample was also reused in another study, on T cells in Graves' hyperthyroidism and ophthalmopathy. Per that study: TCR CDR3 underwent first-round RT-PCR with the HTBI primer set.

The chain recombines TRBV12-3 or TRBV12-4 with TRBJ1-5, with D possibly matching TRBD1 (6 bases). Material: peripheral blood mononuclear cells (PBMCs), obtained at new diagnosis, from a patient treated with antithyroid drugs. The sequence came from a woman between 18 and 29 years old with Graves disease. CDR3 protein: CASTFGGLLQPQHF. The CDR3 bases are TGTGCCAGCACTTTCGGGGGGCTCCTTCAGCCCCAGCATTTT.